This T cell receptor (beta chain) derives from a study of blood T cell repertoires in COVID-19. This clone was seen once. Produced via immunoSEQ multiplex PCR; TCRdb's table is partial and in-frame only. Altogether about 80,000 clones are present, over 70% being singletons, with the ten largest covering 9.5% to 15%. The CDR3 runs 15 residues. Trimming took 1 base from V and 7 from J; bases not matched to a gene: 8. The germline gives CDR1 SGHVS, CDR2 FQNEAQ. Material for sequencing was peripheral blood. This sequence joins TRBV7-8 and TRBJ2-7; 9 nucleotides match TRBD1. This receptor was taken from a man of 80 years or more with acute or convalescent COVID-19. This chain's CDR3 is CASSLGRTGASEQYF. CDR3 DNA sequence: TGTGCCAGCAGCTTAGGGAGGACAGGGGCAAGTGAGCAGTACTTC.